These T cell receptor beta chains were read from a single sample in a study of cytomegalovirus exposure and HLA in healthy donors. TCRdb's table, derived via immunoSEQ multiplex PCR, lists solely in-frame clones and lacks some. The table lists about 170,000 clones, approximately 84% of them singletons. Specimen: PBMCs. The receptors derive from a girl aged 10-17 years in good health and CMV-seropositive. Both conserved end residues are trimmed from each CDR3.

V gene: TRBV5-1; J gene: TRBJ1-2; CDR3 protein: ASSRNYQGYEGYT
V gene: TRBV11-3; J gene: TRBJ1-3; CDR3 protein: ASSSGNTIY
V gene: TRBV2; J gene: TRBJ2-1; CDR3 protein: ASSVETARVNEQF
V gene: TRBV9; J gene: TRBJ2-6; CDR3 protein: ASSPPQGGANVLT
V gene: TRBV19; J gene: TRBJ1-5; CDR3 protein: ASSIDWYNNQPQH
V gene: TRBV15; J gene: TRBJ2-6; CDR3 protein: ATSGGGGSGANVLT
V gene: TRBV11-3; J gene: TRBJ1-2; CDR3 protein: ASSLAGHYGYT
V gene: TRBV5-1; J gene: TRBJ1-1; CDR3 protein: ASSLGGSGVEAF
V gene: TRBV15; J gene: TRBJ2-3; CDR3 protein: ATSREVREGTDTQY
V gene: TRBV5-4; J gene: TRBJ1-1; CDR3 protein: ASSSGQGPGVNTEAF
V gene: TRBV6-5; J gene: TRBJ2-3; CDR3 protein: ASRGGLTRRATQY
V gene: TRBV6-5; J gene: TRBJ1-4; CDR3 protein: ASSRDRGAF
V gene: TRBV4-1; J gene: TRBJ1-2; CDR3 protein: ASSQSDNNYGYT
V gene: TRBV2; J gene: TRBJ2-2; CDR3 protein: ASSGENTGELF
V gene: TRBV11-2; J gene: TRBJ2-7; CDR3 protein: ASCPSTGASYEQY
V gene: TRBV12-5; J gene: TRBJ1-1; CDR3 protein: ASVLETGGEAF
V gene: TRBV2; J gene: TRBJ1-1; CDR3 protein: ASTKTVNTEAF
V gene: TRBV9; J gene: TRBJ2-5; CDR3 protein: ASSDKTDPRKTQY
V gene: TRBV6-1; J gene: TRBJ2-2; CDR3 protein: ASSFGQGWAGELF
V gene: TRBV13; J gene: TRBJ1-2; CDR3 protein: ASRILGRTLNYGYT
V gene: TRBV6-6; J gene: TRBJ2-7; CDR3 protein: ASSFQRGGLGEQY
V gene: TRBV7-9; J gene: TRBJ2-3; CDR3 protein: ASSLDIREDRSTDTQY
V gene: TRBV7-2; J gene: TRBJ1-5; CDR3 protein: ASSPGRGSNQPQH
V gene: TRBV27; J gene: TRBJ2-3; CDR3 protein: ASSLSSPTDTQY
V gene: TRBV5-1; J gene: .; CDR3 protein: ASSPGHSYEQY
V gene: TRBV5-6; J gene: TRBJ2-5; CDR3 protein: ASSLTGGQETQY
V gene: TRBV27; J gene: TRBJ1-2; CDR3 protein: ASSSLGDSVSYGYT
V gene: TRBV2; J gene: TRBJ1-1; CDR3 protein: ASSGRTGGTEAF
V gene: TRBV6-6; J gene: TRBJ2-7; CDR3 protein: ASSSQTGQNSYEQY
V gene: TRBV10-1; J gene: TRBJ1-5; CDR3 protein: ASGRDSRYQPQH
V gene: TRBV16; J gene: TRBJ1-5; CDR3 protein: ASSQSFEGNQPQH
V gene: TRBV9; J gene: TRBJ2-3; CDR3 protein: ASSVELAESSTDTQY
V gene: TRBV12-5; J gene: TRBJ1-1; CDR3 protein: ASVIDRGNTEAF
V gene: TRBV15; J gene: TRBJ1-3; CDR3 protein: ATSRDTPRQGGNTIY
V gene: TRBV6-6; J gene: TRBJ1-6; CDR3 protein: ASSYSYGAPLH
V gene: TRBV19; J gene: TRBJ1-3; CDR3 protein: ASIADPSGNTIY
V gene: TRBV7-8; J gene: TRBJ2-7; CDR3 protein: ASSGQGLAKGEQY
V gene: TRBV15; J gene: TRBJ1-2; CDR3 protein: ATSRGYRTGEDYGYT
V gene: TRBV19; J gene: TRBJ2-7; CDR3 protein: ASSIGVGRSSYEQY
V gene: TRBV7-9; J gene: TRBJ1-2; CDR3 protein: ASSQGDGANYGYT
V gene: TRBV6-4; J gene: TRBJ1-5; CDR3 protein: ASSDEARGPQH
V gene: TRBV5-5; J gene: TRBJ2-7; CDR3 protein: ASSTGPEQY
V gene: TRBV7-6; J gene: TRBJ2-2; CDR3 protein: ASSLAQGAPGELF
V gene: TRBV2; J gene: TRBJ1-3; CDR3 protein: ASSPRGSSGNTIY
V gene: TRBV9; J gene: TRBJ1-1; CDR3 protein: ASSPGTGNGRTEAF
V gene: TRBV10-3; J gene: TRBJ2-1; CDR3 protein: AISAAASYNEQF
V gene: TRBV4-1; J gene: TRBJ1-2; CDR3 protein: ASSQDLGPYGYT
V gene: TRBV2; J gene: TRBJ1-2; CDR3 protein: ASSALAGGNYGYT
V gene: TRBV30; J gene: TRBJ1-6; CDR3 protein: AWSVGQNSPLH
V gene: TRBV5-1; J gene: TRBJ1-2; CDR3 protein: ASSLADRVAPYGYT
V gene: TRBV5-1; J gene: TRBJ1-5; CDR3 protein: ASSFGTVDQPQH
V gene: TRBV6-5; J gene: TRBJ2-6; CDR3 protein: ASRFTGSGANVLT
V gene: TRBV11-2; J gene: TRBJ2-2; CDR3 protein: ASRTGGLANTGELF
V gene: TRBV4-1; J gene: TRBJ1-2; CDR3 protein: ASSQKSTGYYGYT
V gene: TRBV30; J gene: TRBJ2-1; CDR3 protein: AWSKPGVSYNEQF